The 27 T cell receptor beta chains in this list originate from one sample, sequenced in a study of post-analysis software for immune sequencing data. Whole-study findings and limits: Compared with controls, patients had more of about 5 TRBV segments, including TRBV5-6, TRBV5-1 and TRBV20-1.

Prepared libraries of TCR beta cDNA carried unique molecular identifiers. A single record per CDR3 protein comes from TCRdb applying MiXCR to the PCR reads. The sample holds more than 450,000 distinct CDR3 sequences, about 40% seen once. What these receptors recognize is not known. The sequencing sample was made of blood. Receptor source: a girl aged 5-17 years with multiple sclerosis.

The V and J genes are TRBV10-3 and TRBJ2-1, with D possibly matching TRBD1 (5 bases). Germline V gene data show CDR1 as ENHRY and CDR2 as SYGVKD. The CDR3 length is 11 residues. V was cut by 8 bases and J by 11 bases, with 13 bases left in between. The CDR3: CAIGQGAKQFF. The CDR3 DNA is TGTGCCATCGGCCAGGGTGCTAAGCAGTTCTTC.

The chain couples TRBV5-1 to TRBJ1-2; 9 positions match TRBD1. The CDR3 is 14 amino acids. V lost 4 bases, J lost 7 bases, and 8 bases stayed unmatched. The V gene's germline CDR1 is SGHRS and CDR2 YFSETQ. CDR3: CASSPDRGNLGYTF. CDR3 coding DNA: TGCGCCAGCAGCCCAGACAGGGGGAATCTTGGCTACACCTTC. The full variable domain, its missing parts supplied by reference TRBV5-1 and TRBJ1-2, is KAGVTQTPRYLIKTRGQQVTLSCSPISGHRSVSWYQQTPGQGLQFLFEYFSETQRNKGNFPGRFSGRQFSNSRSEMNVSTLELGDSALYLCASSPDRGNLGYTFGSGTRLTVV.

V is TRBV5-1 and J is TRBJ2-3, with D possibly called TRBD1 or TRBD2 (6 bases each). The CDR3 consists of 13 residues. The germline CDR1 and CDR2 sequences are SGHRS and YFSETQ. V shed 4 bases and J shed 10 bases, with 16 bases lying between them. As DNA, the CDR3 is TGCGCCAGCAGCCGGGGGCGAGAGAGCTCGCAGTATTTT. Protein product: CASSRGRESSQYF. Supplemented by reference TRBV5-1 and TRBJ2-3, the full variable domain reads KAGVTQTPRYLIKTRGQQVTLSCSPISGHRSVSWYQQTPGQGLQFLFEYFSETQRNKGNFPGRFSGRQFSNSRSEMNVSTLELGDSALYLCASSRGRESSQYFGPGTRLTVL.

The chain is built from TRBV7-6 and TRBJ2-1; TRBD2 matches at 10 bases. The CDR3 covers 16 residues. The germline gives CDR1 SGHVS, CDR2 FNYEAQ. V shed 1 base, J shed 7 bases, and the junction held 7 bases outside the gene matches. CDR3 in amino acids: CASSLVPAGGANEQFF. The CDR3 DNA reads as TGTGCCAGCAGCTTAGTCCCAGCGGGGGGGGCTAATGAGCAGTTCTTC. Filled out from reference TRBV7-6 and TRBJ2-1, the complete variable domain reads GAGVSQSPRYKVTKRGQDVALRCDPISGHVSLYWYRQALGQGPEFLTYFNYEAQQDKSGLPNDRFSAERPEGSISTLTIQRTEQRDSAMYRCASSLVPAGGANEQFFGPGTRLTVL.

This sequence joins TRBV20-1 and TRBJ2-5; D might be TRBD2 (5 bases). V was shortened by 3 bases and J by 2 bases, with 13 bases between the two germline ends. The germline CDR1 and CDR2 sequences are DFQATT and SNEGSKA (reference sequence). The CDR3 spans 14 residues. This CDR3 is CSASGEGWQETQYF. The CDR3 DNA sequence: TGCAGTGCTAGTGGCGAGGGATGGCAAGAGACCCAGTACTTC.

The rearrangement uses TRBV20-1 and TRBJ2-7, with 11 bases that match TRBD1. The CDR3 runs 15 residues. Germline CDR1 is DFQATT and CDR2 is SNEGSKA (reference sequence). The V gene end was trimmed by 4 bases and the J gene end by 6 bases; junction bases not matched to a gene: 11. CDR3 amino acids: CSATIPGTGGSEQYF. The CDR3, as DNA: TGCAGTGCTACTATCCCCGGGACAGGGGGGTCCGAGCAGTACTTC.

J is TRBJ1-5 and V is TRBV29-1; D remains ambiguous. Germline assignment: CDR1 SQVTM and CDR2 ANQGSEA. Trimming removed 7 bases at V and 3 bases at J, with 10 bases between. This CDR3 has 12 residues. The CDR3, as DNA: TGCAGCGCTCGCCTGAACAATCAGCCCCAGCATTTT. Its translation: CSARLNNQPQHF.

This clonotype showed up just a few times. This sequence joins TRBV6-6 and TRBJ2-1, with D possibly TRBD1 on 6 matching bases. Germline V gene data show CDR1 as MNHNY and CDR2 as SVGAGI (reference sequence). The CDR3 is 17 amino acids. Trimming removed 7 bases from V and 6 bases from J, with 25 bases in between. CDR3 in DNA: TGTGCCAGCAACTACTTAACAGGGACGGCGGCTTTCAATGAGCAGTTCTTC. Its translation is CASNYLTGTAAFNEQFF.

The CDR3 coding sequence is TGTGCCAGCAGCTTAGATCTCCGACAGGGAGGGAGCTGCGAGCAGTACTTC. This encodes CASSLDLRQGGSCEQYF. The chain links TRBV11-3 to TRBJ2-7; D tentatively reads TRBD1 or TRBD2 (7 bases each). V was trimmed by 0 bases and J by 6 bases, leaving 21 bases between them. Germline V gives CDR1 SGHNT, CDR2 YENEEA. The CDR3 extends over 17 amino acids.

The chain uses TRBV18 and TRBJ2-1; weak D call: TRBD2 (6 bases). The CDR3 contains 16 residues. V was cut by 0 bases and J by 0 bases, with 9 bases left in between. Germline V CDR1 and CDR2: KGHSH, LQKENI. DNA for the CDR3: TGTGCCAGCTCACCACCGGGGGGATACTCCTACAATGAGCAGTTCTTC. Its translation: CASSPPGGYSYNEQFF.

This clonotype was seen more than once but under ten times. The genes are TRBV6-5 and TRBJ2-4, with D unclear. The closer fit of TRBJ2-7 to the DNA end suggests the J call may be wrong. The CDR3 has 13 residues. The germline CDR1 and CDR2 sequences are MNHEY and SVGAGI. The CDR3 here is CATSLRPRYEQYF. The DNA for the CDR3 is TGTGCCACCTCACTGAGGCCGCGCTACGAGCAGTACTTC.

The table lists this clonotype with a few counts. V usage is TRBV28 and J usage is TRBJ2-7; D unresolved. This CDR3 spans 13 amino acids. Trimming took 5 bases from V and 2 from J, leaving 10 bases between them. Per germline, CDR1 MDHEN and CDR2 SYDVKM. CDR3 sequence reads: CASSPTVPYEQYF. The CDR3 DNA follows: TGTGCCAGCAGTCCCACGGTGCCCTACGAGCAGTACTTC.

The chain joins TRBV29-1 to TRBJ2-7; weak D call: TRBD1 (6 bases). The germline CDR1 and CDR2 sequences are SQVTM and ANQGSEA. The CDR3 consists of 13 residues. V was shortened by 5 bases and J by 5 bases, with 16 bases between the two germline ends. The CDR3 here is CSVPGHLYDEQYF. The CDR3 coding sequence is TGCAGCGTTCCGGGACACCTCTATGACGAGCAGTACTTC.

This clonotype was detected only a few times. This chain uses TRBV3-1 with TRBJ2-7; D uncertain. V lost 0 bases and J lost 5, with 5 bases in between. The CDR3 sequence is 12 residues long. The germline V gene encodes CDR1 LGHDT and CDR2 YNNKEL (reference sequence). The CDR3 region is CASSQDQNEQYF. For the CDR3, the DNA is TGTGCCAGCAGCCAAGATCAAAACGAGCAGTACTTC.

This chain's CDR3 is CASSRTSEAYEQYF. CDR3 nucleotides: TGTGCCAGCAGCCGGACTAGCGAGGCCTACGAGCAGTACTTC. V gene TRBV12-3 or TRBV12-4 combines with J gene TRBJ2-7; 9 nucleotides align to TRBD2. The junction had 5 bases not matched to a gene; V was cut back by 6 bases and J by 2 bases. The CDR3 contains 14 residues.

The table lists this clonotype with a few counts. V gene TRBV5-1 combines with J gene TRBJ2-1, with a weak D call TRBD1 (5 bases). Per germline, CDR1 SGHRS and CDR2 YFSETQ. CDR3 length: 15 amino acids. The germline V and J ends were trimmed by 2 bases and 8 bases, with 17 bases remaining between them. The CDR3 spells CASSFLDTPSYEQFF. The CDR3 region has the DNA TGCGCCAGCAGCTTCCTGGACACCCCCTCGTATGAGCAGTTCTTC.

The V gene is TRBV7-2, the J gene TRBJ2-1, with no clear D. Germline V gives CDR1 SGHTA, CDR2 FQGNSA. CDR3 size: 15 residues. Trimming pared 0 bases from V and 2 bases from J, leaving 8 bases between. In DNA, the CDR3 is TGTGCCAGCAGCTTAGCGGGCAATCCCTACAATGAGCAGTTCTTC. Residues: CASSLAGNPYNEQFF.

V is TRBV7-9 and J is TRBJ2-3; 13 bases match TRBD2. This CDR3 contains 16 residues. CDR1 and CDR2 from the germline V gene are SEHNR and FQNEAQ (reference sequence). The V and J ends lost 3 bases and 4 bases, in that order; junction bases with no gene match: 4. CDR3 sequence reads: CASSFGTSGASDTQYF. The DNA of the CDR3 is TGTGCCAGCAGCTTCGGGACTAGCGGGGCCTCAGATACGCAGTATTTT. The entire variable domain, with the rest obtained from reference TRBV7-9 and TRBJ2-3, is as follows: DTGVSQNPRHKITKRGQNVTFRCDPISEHNRLYWYRQTLGQGPEFLTYFQNEAQLEKSRLLSDRFSAERPKGSFSTLEIQRTEQGDSAMYLCASSFGTSGASDTQYFGPGTRLTVL.

The chain joins TRBV6-5 to TRBJ1-5; D is perhaps TRBD1 (5 bases). This CDR3 is built from 15 residues. Per the germline V gene, CDR1 is MNHEY and CDR2 is SVGAGI. V gave up 5 bases and J gave up 7 bases, with 18 bases separating them. CDR3 coding DNA: TGTGCCAGCAGTCCCAGGGTCCTGAGCGGGCAGCCCCAGCATTTT. Amino acid sequence: CASSPRVLSGQPQHF.

This clonotype has more than one count but fewer than ten. This chain connects TRBV6-5 to TRBJ2-1; 9 nucleotides agree with TRBD2. V lost 6 bases to trimming and J lost 4 bases; unmatched junction nucleotides: 7. The germline V gene encodes CDR1 MNHEY and CDR2 SVGAGI. The CDR3 loop spans 15 amino acids. CDR3 sequence (DNA): TGTGCCAGCAGACCCGAGCGGGGGGCTTACAATGAGCAGTTCTTC. This gives the protein CASRPERGAYNEQFF.

This sequence joins TRBV5-1 and TRBJ2-1; perhaps TRBD1 as D (5 bases). Trimming took off 7 bases at V and 0 bases at J, with 17 bases between the two ends. Germline V gene sequence: CDR1 SGHRS, CDR2 YFSETQ. The CDR3 spans 16 residues. CDR3 sequence: CASSRQGQSSYNEQFF. CDR3 bases: TGCGCCAGCTCACGGCAGGGCCAGAGCTCCTACAATGAGCAGTTCTTC.

This CDR3 is CASSPFDRRSYEQYF. The CDR3 DNA follows: TGTGCCAGCAGTCCCTTCGACAGGCGTTCCTACGAGCAGTACTTC. This chain links TRBV27 with TRBJ2-7, with D tentatively TRBD1 (6 bases). The CDR3 consists of 15 residues. Germline CDR1 reads MNHEY; CDR2 reads SMNVEV (reference sequence). Trimming shortened V by 5 bases and J by 1 base, and 15 bases separated the two germline ends.

In its sample, this clonotype was seen a few times. This chain joins TRBV20-1 and TRBJ2-5, with TRBD1 matching over 9 bases. The CDR3 is 12 residues long. V was pared by 5 bases and J by 6 bases, with 4 bases of the junction left unmatched. Looked up from germline, CDR1 is DFQATT and CDR2 is SNEGSKA (reference sequence). For the CDR3, the DNA is TGCAGTGCTGGGACAGGGTGGCAGACCCAGTACTTC. Its protein product is CSAGTGWQTQYF.

V and J are TRBV5-5 and TRBJ2-6, with 10 bases matching TRBD1. CDR1 SGHKS and CDR2 YYEKEE come from the germline V gene (reference sequence). The junction had 3 bases not matched to a gene; V was cut back by 3 bases and J by 0 bases. CDR3 size: 17 residues. DNA for the CDR3: TGTGCCAGCAGCTACCGGGACAGGGGCTCTGGGGCCAACGTCCTGACTTTC. The encoded protein is CASSYRDRGSGANVLTF.

The rearrangement uses TRBV5-1 and TRBJ1-4; D remains unclear. Trimming removed 5 bases at V and 12 bases at J, with 17 bases between. This CDR3 region has 13 residues. Germline CDR1 is SGHRS and CDR2 is YFSETQ. As DNA, the CDR3 is TGCGCCAGCAGAAAAATCGGAGAGGAAGAACTGTTTTTT. It specifies CASRKIGEEELFF.

This clonotype was picked up a small number of times. The chain uses TRBV4-2 and TRBJ2-5; TRBD1 matches 7 bases. Germline V gives CDR1 LGHNA, CDR2 YNFKEQ. The CDR3 runs 15 residues. The junction had 7 bases not matched to a gene; V was cut back by 2 bases and J by 4 bases. CDR3: CASSQQTGFTETQYF. Written as DNA, the CDR3 is TGTGCCAGCAGCCAACAGACAGGGTTCACAGAGACCCAGTACTTC.

The chain employs TRBV12-3 or TRBV12-4 and TRBJ2-3, with TRBD2 matching 8 bases. The CDR3 consists of 16 residues. The J segment lost 4 bases and the V segment lost 5 bases, leaving 11 bases of the junction unmatched. CDR3 sequence: CASSPHVPGGSDTQYF. The DNA for the CDR3 is TGTGCCAGCAGTCCTCATGTTCCGGGAGGGTCAGATACGCAGTATTTT.